This TCR beta chain appears in the sequencing data of a study of human T cells and chemical hapten exposure. Study context: Affected patients, primarily female, had alopecia areata, totalis or universalis. How much TCR each sample yielded varied, mostly because pooled library volumes differed slightly.

TCRdb re-analysed the RACE reads in MiXCR, keeping a single row per CDR3 protein. The repertoire includes some 71,000 distinct CDR3 sequences, 11% of them detected once, and roughly 1.3% sits in the top ten. The study, taken as a whole, reports: The formation of large CDR3 similarity clusters by expanded TCRs significantly exceeded that of controls.

The sample's time point: patch test 3, about 24 weeks after DPC sensitization. Treatment meaning: therapeutic diphenylcyclopropenone sensitization with weekly scalp DPC. Each donor was an alopecia patient between 18 and 70 years of age who qualified for DPC. This clonotype was counted ten times or more. The antigen is undetermined. The CDR3 length is 15 residues. Trimming removed 5 bases from V and 4 bases from J, with 17 bases in between. CDR1 and CDR2 (germline): SGHVS, FQNEAQ. Sequenced here: whole blood, sampled in connection with sensitization to the hapten diphenylcyclopropenone (DPC). The receptor's source is a woman aged 45 to 65 with alopecia areata. Some clones in this sample may be carry-over from other donors' samples. The chain is built from TRBV7-8 and TRBJ2-5; D is perhaps TRBD2 (5 bases). This CDR3 reads CASSATGVLPETQYF. As DNA, the CDR3 is TGTGCCAGCAGCGCAACCGGGGTCCTCCCAGAGACCCAGTACTTC.